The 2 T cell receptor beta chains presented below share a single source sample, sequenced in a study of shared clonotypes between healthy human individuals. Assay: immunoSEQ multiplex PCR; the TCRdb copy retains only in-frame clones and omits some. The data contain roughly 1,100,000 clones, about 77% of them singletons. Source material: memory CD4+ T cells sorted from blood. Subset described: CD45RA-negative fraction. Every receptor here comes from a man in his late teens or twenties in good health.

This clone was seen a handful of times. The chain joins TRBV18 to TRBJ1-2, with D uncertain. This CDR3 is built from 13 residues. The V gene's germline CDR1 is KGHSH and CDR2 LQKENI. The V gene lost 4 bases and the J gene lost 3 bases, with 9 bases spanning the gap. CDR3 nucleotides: TGTGCCAGCTCACTTGATAAGGACTATGGCTACACCTTC. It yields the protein CASSLDKDYGYTF.

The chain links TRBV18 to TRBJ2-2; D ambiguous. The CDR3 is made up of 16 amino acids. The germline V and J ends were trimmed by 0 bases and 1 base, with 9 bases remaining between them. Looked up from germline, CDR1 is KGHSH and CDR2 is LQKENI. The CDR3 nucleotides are TGTGCCAGCTCACCACCAGGCCGGTTGAACACCGGGGAGCTGTTTTTT. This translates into CASSPPGRLNTGELFF.